The clone carrying this T cell receptor beta chain appeared many times. The target antigen is unknown. The data stem from a study of CD8 T cells in ankylosing spondylitis. Notes on the study in general: Reportedly, matched ankylosing spondylitis synovial fluid was significantly enriched for disease-linked clones. Certain motif variants had earlier appeared in reactive arthritis synovial fluid and blood. Researchers report that disease-linked clones proved CD8+ and relatively rare in peripheral blood. Seven to nine highly homologous variants made up a TCR beta motif, and this motif appeared characteristic of ankylosing spondylitis blood.

The authors made TCR beta libraries by quantitative 5'-RACE with molecular barcodes. TCRdb re-called the 5' RACE reads with MiXCR, one entry per CDR3 protein. The sample has some 200,000 distinct CDR3 sequences, around 7.9% seen once. The CDR3 is made up of 15 amino acids. Germline trimming cut 1 base from V and 4 bases from J; bases unmatched to any gene: 6. Germline V gives CDR1 DFQATT, CDR2 SNEGSKA (reference sequence). The sequenced material came from blood, either unsorted or a sorted T cell fraction (not recorded which). V gene TRBV20-1 combines with J gene TRBJ2-2, with 7 bases lining up with TRBD1. The TCR originated in a male donor with ankylosing spondylitis. CDR3 sequence: CSARAYRGSTGELFF. The CDR3 DNA reads TGCAGTGCTAGAGCTTACAGGGGCTCCACCGGGGAGCTGTTTTTT.